The rows below give T cell receptor beta chains drawn from one sample of a study of blood T cell repertoires in COVID-19. The method was immunoSEQ multiplex PCR; TCRdb's version includes in-frame clones alone and lacks a portion of them. The table has 15,000 or so clones, over 80% seen once. Sample: peripheral blood. These receptors originate from a human donor with active COVID-19. The donor label of this sample is uncertain. Each CDR3 is given with its conserved first and last residue. A D gene is named only where the DNA matches it firmly. Expanded clones get a size class; other rows say once, few or many, or leave the size out.

size: -
V: TRBV13
length: 12
J: TRBJ1-2
D: -
CDR3: CASSLGGFGYTF
DNA: TGTGCCAGCAGCTTGGGGGGATTCGGCTACACCTTC

size: -
V: TRBV2
length: 14
J: TRBJ1-2
D: TRBD1
CDR3: CASTPTPTGGGYTF
DNA: TGTGCCAGCACCCCCACCCCGACAGGGGGTGGCTACACCTTC

size: once
V: TRBV10-3
length: 14
J: TRBJ2-7
D: TRBD2
CDR3: CASESGTGGYEQYF
DNA: TGTGCCAGCGAATCCGGGACGGGGGGCTACGAGCAGTACTTC

size: once
V: TRBV15
length: 14
J: TRBJ2-3
D: TRBD2
CDR3: CATSSRLAGDTQYF
DNA: TGTGCCACCAGCAGTCGACTAGCGGGTGATACGCAGTATTTT

size: -
V: TRBV28
length: 17
J: TRBJ2-1
D: TRBD2
CDR3: CASTGSGSSPSYNEQFF
DNA: TGTGCCAGCACTGGTAGCGGGAGTTCACCGTCCTACAATGAGCAGTTCTTC

size: -
V: TRBV3-1/TRBV3-2
length: 17
J: TRBJ2-5
D: TRBD2
CDR3: CASSRGLAGDSVATQYF
DNA: TGTGCCAGCAGCCGAGGACTAGCGGGGGATTCGGTGGCGACCCAGTACTTC

size: -
V: TRBV24-1
length: 18
J: TRBJ2-1
D: TRBD2
CDR3: CATSDGTSGRAGINEQFF
DNA: TGTGCCACCAGTGACGGGACTAGCGGGAGGGCCGGGATCAATGAGCAGTTCTTC

size: -
V: TRBV4-3
length: 15
J: TRBJ1-5
D: TRBD1
CDR3: CASSQSTGGSQPQHF
DNA: TGCGCCAGCAGCCAATCGACAGGGGGCAGTCAGCCCCAGCATTTT

size: -
V: TRBV7-2
length: 14
J: TRBJ2-7
D: TRBD2
CDR3: CASSPLGGIYEQYF
DNA: TGTGCCAGCAGCCCTCTCGGGGGGATTTACGAGCAGTACTTC

size: -
V: TRBV18
length: 16
J: TRBJ2-2
D: -
CDR3: CANSQGGADNTGELFF
DNA: TGTGCCAACTCCCAGGGAGGAGCAGACAACACCGGGGAGCTGTTTTTT

size: -
V: TRBV5-6
length: 14
J: TRBJ2-7
D: TRBD1
CDR3: CASSLPGQGYEQYF
DNA: TGTGCCAGCAGCCTACCCGGACAGGGCTACGAGCAGTACTTC

size: once
V: TRBV9
length: 18
J: TRBJ2-1
D: TRBD2
CDR3: CASSVVKSGNRSYNEQFF
DNA: TGTGCCAGCAGCGTAGTTAAGAGCGGGAACCGCTCCTACAATGAGCAGTTCTTC

size: -
V: TRBV28
length: 17
J: TRBJ1-5
D: -
CDR3: CASRGRGSRGGNQPQHF
DNA: TGTGCCAGCAGAGGAAGGGGGAGTCGAGGTGGCAATCAGCCCCAGCATTTT

size: once
V: TRBV9
length: 15
J: TRBJ2-2
D: TRBD2
CDR3: CASSPVAGRTGELFF
DNA: TGTGCCAGCAGTCCCGTAGCGGGAAGGACCGGGGAGCTGTTTTTT

size: -
V: TRBV6-5
length: 16
J: TRBJ1-6
D: TRBD1
CDR3: CASSYGTGGRNSPLHF
DNA: TGTGCCAGCAGTTACGGGACAGGGGGCAGGAATTCACCCCTCCACTTT

size: -
V: TRBV6-4
length: 15
J: TRBJ1-1
D: -
CDR3: CASSDSASPGIEAFF
DNA: TGTGCCAGCAGTGACTCTGCCAGCCCCGGGATAGAAGCTTTCTTT

size: -
V: TRBV5-5
length: 15
J: TRBJ2-1
D: TRBD2
CDR3: CASSLLAGVGDEQFF
DNA: TGTGCCAGCAGTCTCCTGGCGGGAGTAGGGGATGAGCAGTTCTTC

size: -
V: TRBV6-5
length: 15
J: TRBJ1-3
D: -
CDR3: CASSSGGSLGNTIYF
DNA: TGTGCCAGCAGTTCGGGGGGGTCGCTTGGAAACACCATATATTTT

size: -
V: TRBV7-7
length: 14
J: TRBJ2-5
D: TRBD1
CDR3: CASSLANRGETQYF
DNA: TGTGCCAGCAGCTTAGCGAACAGGGGGGAGACCCAGTACTTC

size: -
V: TRBV12-2
length: 16
J: TRBJ2-3
D: -
CDR3: CASRLACGYSTDTQYF
DNA: TGTGCAAGTCGCTTAGCGTGCGGGTATAGCACAGATACGCAGTATTTT

size: -
V: TRBV7-6
length: 15
J: TRBJ2-7
D: -
CDR3: CASSLAGDVAYEQYF
DNA: TGTGCCAGCAGCTTGGCAGGGGATGTGGCCTACGAGCAGTACTTC

size: -
V: TRBV14
length: 19
J: TRBJ2-2
D: TRBD1
CDR3: CASSQAGAWDRSDTGELFF
DNA: TGTGCCAGCAGCCAAGCAGGGGCTTGGGACAGATCGGACACCGGGGAGCTGTTTTTT

size: -
V: TRBV29-1
length: 15
J: TRBJ2-3
D: TRBD1
CDR3: CSVGDSWASTDTQYF
DNA: TGCAGCGTGGGGGACAGTTGGGCCAGCACAGATACGCAGTATTTT

size: -
V: TRBV3-1/TRBV3-2
length: 12
J: TRBJ2-1
D: -
CDR3: CASSPTPQKQFF
DNA: TGTGCCAGCAGCCCAACCCCGCAGAAGCAGTTCTTC

size: -
V: TRBV9
length: 15
J: TRBJ2-5
D: TRBD2
CDR3: CASSVKSGSLETQYF
DNA: TGTGCCAGCAGCGTAAAGAGCGGGAGTTTAGAGACCCAGTACTTC

size: -
V: TRBV7-6
length: 14
J: TRBJ2-7
D: TRBD1
CDR3: CASSSGQGHDEQYF
DNA: TGTGCCAGCAGCTCCGGACAGGGACACGACGAGCAGTACTTC

size: once
V: TRBV27
length: 14
J: TRBJ1-1
D: -
CDR3: CASSKGVGNTEAFF
DNA: TGTGCCAGCAGTAAAGGGGTGGGGAACACTGAAGCTTTCTTT

size: -
V: TRBV9
length: 14
J: TRBJ1-2
D: -
CDR3: CASSPGGANYGYTF
DNA: TGTGCCAGCAGCCCCGGCGGGGCTAACTATGGCTACACCTTC

size: -
V: TRBV29-1
length: 10
J: TRBJ1-1
D: TRBD1
CDR3: CSVGDSSAFF
DNA: TGCAGCGTCGGGGACAGTTCGGCTTTCTTT

size: -
V: TRBV7-2
length: 15
J: TRBJ2-7
D: TRBD2
CDR3: CASSLKAGPSYEQYF
DNA: TGTGCCAGCAGCTTAAAAGCGGGGCCGTCCTACGAGCAGTACTTC

size: -
V: TRBV24-1
length: 15
J: TRBJ2-1
D: TRBD2
CDR3: CATSGDSGGRGEQFF
DNA: TGTGCCACCAGTGGTGATAGCGGGGGGCGGGGTGAGCAGTTCTTC

size: -
V: TRBV5-4
length: 13
J: TRBJ2-5
D: TRBD1
CDR3: CASSGTGVETQYF
DNA: TGTGCCAGCAGCGGGACAGGGGTGGAGACCCAGTACTTC

size: -
V: TRBV19
length: 17
J: TRBJ2-1
D: TRBD2
CDR3: CASGRLAGAVSYNEQFF
DNA: TGTGCCAGTGGTAGGCTAGCGGGGGCGGTTTCCTACAATGAGCAGTTCTTC

size: -
V: TRBV24-1
length: 14
J: TRBJ2-1
D: -
CDR3: CATSDLGPTAEQFF
DNA: TGTGCCACCAGTGATTTGGGGCCCACAGCTGAGCAGTTCTTC

size: -
V: TRBV29-1
length: 14
J: TRBJ2-3
D: TRBD1
CDR3: CSVEETGGTDTQYF
DNA: TGCAGCGTTGAGGAGACAGGGGGCACAGATACGCAGTATTTT

size: -
V: TRBV18
length: 16
J: TRBJ1-4
D: TRBD1
CDR3: CASSPATGGTNEKLFF
DNA: TGTGCCAGCTCACCAGCGACAGGGGGAACTAATGAAAAACTGTTTTTT

size: -
V: TRBV4-3
length: 17
J: TRBJ2-2
D: TRBD2
CDR3: CASSQVASGVNTGELFF
DNA: TGCGCCAGCAGCCAAGTCGCTAGCGGGGTTAACACCGGGGAGCTGTTTTTT

size: -
V: TRBV24-1
length: 16
J: TRBJ2-2
D: -
CDR3: CATSDYGGPTTGELFF
DNA: TGTGCCACCAGTGATTACGGGGGGCCAACCACCGGGGAGCTGTTTTTT

size: -
V: TRBV4-1
length: 11
J: TRBJ1-2
D: TRBD1
CDR3: CASTGGISYTF
DNA: TGCGCCAGCACAGGGGGCATCAGCTACACCTTC

size: once
V: TRBV29-1
length: 15
J: TRBJ2-2
D: TRBD2
CDR3: CSVKMGTTNTGELFF
DNA: TGCAGCGTTAAGATGGGGACTACGAACACCGGGGAGCTGTTTTTT

size: -
V: TRBV29-1
length: 13
J: TRBJ1-3
D: TRBD1
CDR3: CSATTGGGNTIYF
DNA: TGCAGCGCGACAACAGGGGGCGGAAACACCATATATTTT

size: -
V: TRBV27
length: 20
J: TRBJ2-1
D: TRBD1
CDR3: CASSPIAGTGLPFSYNEQFF
DNA: TGTGCCAGCAGTCCTATCGCCGGGACAGGGCTACCCTTCTCCTACAATGAGCAGTTCTTC

size: -
V: TRBV20-1
length: 16
J: TRBJ2-7
D: TRBD2
CDR3: CSASGASGRGSYEQYF
DNA: TGCAGTGCTAGTGGGGCTAGCGGGAGGGGTAGCTACGAGCAGTACTTC

size: -
V: TRBV2
length: 15
J: TRBJ2-3
D: TRBD2
CDR3: CASRPGGAGADTQYF
DNA: TGTGCCAGCAGGCCCGGGGGGGCGGGAGCAGATACGCAGTATTTT

size: -
V: TRBV11-2
length: 17
J: TRBJ2-1
D: -
CDR3: CASSVRNVQVSYNEQFF
DNA: TGTGCCAGCAGCGTTAGGAACGTACAGGTTAGCTACAATGAGCAGTTCTTC

size: once
V: TRBV6-4
length: 14
J: TRBJ2-3
D: -
CDR3: CASSVDFVTDTQYF
DNA: TGTGCCAGCAGTGTAGACTTCGTTACAGATACGCAGTATTTT